This TCR beta chain was sequenced in a study of cytomegalovirus exposure and HLA in healthy donors (dated by TCRdb to 2017 to 2019). For the wider study: A later analysis indicated that the roughly 130 validation repertoires were generated on the platform also employed for the approximately 700 repertoires of the first cohort. The study combined high-throughput TCR immunosequencing, statistical association of individual TCRs with disease status, and machine learning to predict cytomegalovirus infection status. The study aimed to test whether cataloging public T cell receptors could reveal signatures of past pathogen exposure. A separate validation cohort of over 95 different subjects was used in addition to the roughly 620-subject first cohort. Summary of the overall study and its limitations: A total of 164 TCR beta chains were listed by the study as associated with cytomegalovirus. In vitro tests confirmed that a few of the cytomegalovirus-associated TCR beta chains recognize cytomegalovirus antigens. In a later analysis, TCRs clustered in the first cohort were found to also tend to co-occur in the 120 or so validation repertoires, with about 93% of cluster scores above 0. The authors suggested that the approach could potentially be extended to other disease states and immunological phenotypes. In both the original and validation cohorts, the classifier was reported to diagnose cytomegalovirus status with high specificity and sensitivity. A later analysis lacked HLA typing for the validation cohort, so it scored co-occurrence in that cohort across all 110 or so repertoires. While some public TCRs were present in many individuals, most TCR sequences turned up only very rarely across donors.

From cysteine to phenylalanine, the CDR3 is 14 amino acids long. The sequence is cut down to CDR3 DNA, 42 bases in frame from base 1. The germline V gene yields SQVTM for CDR1 and ANQGSEA for CDR2. The trim is 8 bases for V and 4 bases for J, with a gap of 20 bases between the germline ends. The library was generated by the immunoSEQ multiplex PCR assay. The source study handled its data this way. To diagnose cytomegalovirus status from the catalog of TCR beta chain sequences, a statistical classification framework was built. TCRdb took this table from immuneACCESS and kept in-frame rearrangements with V and J called. Such tables lack part of the clones; where checked against another copy, unresolved V genes explain under half of the gap, and the rest is unexplained. V, J and clone size reflect that table, while D and trimming were determined from the DNA. The sample yields roughly 52,000 clones; roughly 93% were counted once. The top ten hold around 1.7% of the sample.

The donors were included in the validation cohort of some 110 subjects, a group kept apart from the roughly 690-subject first cohort. Comments on this clone: Its antigen is currently not known. Base quality data are lacking; no much larger clone is found one base away.

The specimen was PBMCs. Recombination joined TRBV29-1 with TRBJ1-2; TRBD1 is possibly the D segment (6 matching bases). The source of this sequence is a woman younger than 35 in good health and CMV-seropositive. The DNA sequence follows: TGCAGCACTAGTGAAACAGGGCTAGGCTATGGCTACACCTTC. The encoded protein is CSTSETGLGYGYTF.